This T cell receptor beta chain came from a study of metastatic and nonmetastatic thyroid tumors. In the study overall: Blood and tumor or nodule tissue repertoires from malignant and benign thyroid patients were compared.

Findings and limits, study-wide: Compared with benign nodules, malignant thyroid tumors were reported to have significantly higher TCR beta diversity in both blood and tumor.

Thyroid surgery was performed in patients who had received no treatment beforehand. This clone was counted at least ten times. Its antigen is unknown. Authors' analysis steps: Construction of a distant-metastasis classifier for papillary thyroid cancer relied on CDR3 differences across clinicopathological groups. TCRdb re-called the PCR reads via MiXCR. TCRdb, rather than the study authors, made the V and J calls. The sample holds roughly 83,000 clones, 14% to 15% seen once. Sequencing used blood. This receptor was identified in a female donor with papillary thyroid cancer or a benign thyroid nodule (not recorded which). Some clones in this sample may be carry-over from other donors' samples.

CDR3 nucleotides: TGTGCCAGCAGTTCCCAACCGGGACTAGGGGCCTACGAGCAGTACTTC. Its translation: CASSSQPGLGAYEQYF. The rearrangement links TRBV12-3 or TRBV12-4 to TRBJ2-7, with TRBD2 matching 8 bases. This CDR3 is built from 16 residues. V shed 4 bases and J 2 bases; nucleotides not matched to a gene: 10.